The sequence of this T cell receptor beta chain was determined in a study of CD8+CD57+ T cells in acquired aplastic anemia. Study background: CD4+ and CD8+ cells, once sorted, gave DNA averaging roughly 3 ug. Findings and limits, study-wide: Significant differences in CD8+ Simpson's diversity were not observed between patients and controls.

The TCR beta profiling, which covered VDJ combination and CDR3 sequence, was carried out using genomic DNA as the template. Each CDR3 protein is one row after TCRdb ran MiXCR on the reads. The table lists around 160,000 distinct CDR3 sequences, around half of them singletons. The patients chosen for sequencing had shown expansion of CD8+CD57+ cells (detected by flow cytometry). To note about this clonotype: The antigen is not known.

The material sequenced was sorted CD4+, CD8+, or CD8+CD57+ T cells (not recorded which) from PBMCs. The clonotype was recovered from a human donor with aplastic anemia.

The CDR3 reads CASSFGTSGRSYNEQFF. DNA for the CDR3: TGTGCCAGCAGCTTCGGGACTAGCGGGAGGTCCTACAATGAGCAGTTCTTC. The chain employs TRBV11-2 and TRBJ2-1; 15 positions agree with TRBD2. This CDR3 comprises 17 residues. Per the germline V gene, CDR1 is SGHAT and CDR2 is FQNNGV. The V and J ends lost 3 bases and 1 base, in that order; junction bases with no gene match: 1.